This T cell receptor beta chain was sequenced in a study of breast tumors, draining lymph nodes, adjacent tissues. The lymph nodes were axillary draining lymph nodes from breast cancer patients. Deletions cut 7 bases from V and 7 bases from J, with 17 bases between. This CDR3 is 13 amino acids long. This clonotype showed up many times. A single record per CDR3 protein comes from TCRdb applying MiXCR to the multiplex PCR reads. Here the sample spans some 200,000 distinct CDR3 sequences, around a third being singletons. The V call is TRBV12-3 or TRBV12-4, the J call TRBJ2-7, with D perhaps TRBD1 or TRBD2 (5 bases each). The sequenced material came from axillary lymph node tissue. The origin of this receptor is a female donor with breast cancer. Some clones in this sample may be carry-over from other donors' samples. The CDR3 spells CASTIGAGAEQYF. The CDR3, as DNA: TGTGCCAGCACTATAGGGGCCGGGGCTGAGCAGTACTTC.